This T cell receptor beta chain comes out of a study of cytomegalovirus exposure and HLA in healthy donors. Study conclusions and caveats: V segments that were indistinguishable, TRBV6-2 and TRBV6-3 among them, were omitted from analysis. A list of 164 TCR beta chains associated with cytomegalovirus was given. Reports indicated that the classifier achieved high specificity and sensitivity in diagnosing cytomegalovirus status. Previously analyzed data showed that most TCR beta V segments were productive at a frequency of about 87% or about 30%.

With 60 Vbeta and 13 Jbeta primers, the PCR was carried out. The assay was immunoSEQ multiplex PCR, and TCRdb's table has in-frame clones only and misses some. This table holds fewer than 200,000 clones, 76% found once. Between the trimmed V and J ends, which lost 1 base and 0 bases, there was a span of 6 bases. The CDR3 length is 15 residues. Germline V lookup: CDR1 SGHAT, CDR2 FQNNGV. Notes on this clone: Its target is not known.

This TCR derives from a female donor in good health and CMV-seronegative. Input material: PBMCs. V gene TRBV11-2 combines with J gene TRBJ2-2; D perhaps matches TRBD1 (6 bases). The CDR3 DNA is TGTGCCAGCAGCTTAGGGACAGCGAACACCGGGGAGCTGTTTTTT. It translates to CASSLGTANTGELFF.